The entry below describes one T cell receptor beta chain. This record belongs to a study of blood T cell repertoires in COVID-19. About the research overall: Specimens from acute and convalescent COVID-19 originated in the United States, Italy and Spain. In each case, the material was cDNA or gDNA derived from T cells, B-cell-depleted T cells, or PBMCs.

Authors' processing steps: Estimates of nucleated cell counts were drawn from the amplification of reference gene primers. TCRdb's table, derived via immunoSEQ multiplex PCR, lists solely in-frame clones and lacks some. The DNA was the basis for D and trimming; V, J and clone size are from that table. This sample has around 130,000 clones; over 80% occur once, and the top ten carry roughly 10%. Germline V gene data show CDR1 as KGHSH and CDR2 as LQKENI. V was pared by 3 bases and J by 0 bases, with 9 bases between. The CDR3 sequence is 15 residues long. Sequencing was done on a sample of peripheral blood. The source of this sequence is a man in his sixties with active or convalescent COVID-19. The V and J genes are TRBV18 and TRBJ1-5; perhaps TRBD1 as D (5 bases). The CDR3 spells CASSPSQGSNQPQHF. The CDR3 nucleotides read TGTGCCAGCTCACCCTCCCAGGGTAGCAATCAGCCCCAGCATTTT.